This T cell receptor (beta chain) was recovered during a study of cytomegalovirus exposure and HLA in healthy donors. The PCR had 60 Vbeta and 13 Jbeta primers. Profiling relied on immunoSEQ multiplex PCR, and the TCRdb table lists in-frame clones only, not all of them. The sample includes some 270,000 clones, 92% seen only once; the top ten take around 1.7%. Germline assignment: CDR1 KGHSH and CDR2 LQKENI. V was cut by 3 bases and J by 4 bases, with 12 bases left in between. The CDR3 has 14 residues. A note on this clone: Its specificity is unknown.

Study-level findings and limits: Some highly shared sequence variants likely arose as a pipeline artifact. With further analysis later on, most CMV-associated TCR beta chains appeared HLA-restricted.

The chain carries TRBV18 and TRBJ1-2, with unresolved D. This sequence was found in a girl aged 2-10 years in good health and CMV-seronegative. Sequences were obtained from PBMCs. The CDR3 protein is CASSPGGQSYGYTF. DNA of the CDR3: TGTGCCAGCTCACCCGGCGGGCAGAGCTATGGCTACACCTTC.